This T cell receptor (beta chain) was obtained from a study of shared clonotypes between healthy human individuals. General study results and limits: Estimated clonotype richness was generally higher in naive than memory subsets. Clonotype sharing across four donors was observed for roughly 5% of naive CD4 clonotypes.

Note on this clone: The antigen is not known.

A CD45RA-negative memory subset and a CD45RA+ naive subset were separated from the CD4+ cells. Libraries were prepared by immunoSEQ multiplex PCR; TCRdb keeps only in-frame clonotypes and omits some of them. The sample comprises around 1 million clones, approximately 76% of which are singletons, and approximately 1.5% rests with the top ten. The CDR3 spans 14 residues. V was shortened by 4 bases and J by 2 bases, with 13 bases between the two germline ends. From germline, CDR1 is SGHRS and CDR2 YFSETQ. The chain couples TRBV5-1 to TRBJ2-7, with a weak D call TRBD1 (6 bases). What was sequenced was memory CD4+ T cells sorted from blood. Subset meaning: CD45RA-negative fraction. The sequence derives from a man younger than 35 in good health. The chain's CDR3 is CASSKGQNPYEQYF. In nucleotides, the CDR3 is TGCGCCAGCAGCAAAGGACAGAACCCCTACGAGCAGTACTTC.